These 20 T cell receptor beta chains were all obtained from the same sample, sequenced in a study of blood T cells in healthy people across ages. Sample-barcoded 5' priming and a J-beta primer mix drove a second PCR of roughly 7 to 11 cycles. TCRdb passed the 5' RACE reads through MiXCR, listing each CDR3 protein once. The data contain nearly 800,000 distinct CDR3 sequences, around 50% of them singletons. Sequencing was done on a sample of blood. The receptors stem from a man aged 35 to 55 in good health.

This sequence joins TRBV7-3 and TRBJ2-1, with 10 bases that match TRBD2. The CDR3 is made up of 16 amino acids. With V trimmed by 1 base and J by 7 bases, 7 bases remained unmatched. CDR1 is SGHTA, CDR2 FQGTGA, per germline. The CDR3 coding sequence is TGTGCCAGCAGCTTAAATGCAGCGGGAGGGGGGAATGAGCAGTTCTTC. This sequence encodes CASSLNAAGGGNEQFF. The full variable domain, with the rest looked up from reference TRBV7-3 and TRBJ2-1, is GAGVSQTPSNKVTEKGKYVELRCDPISGHTALYWYRQSLGQGPEFLIYFQGTGAADDSGLPNDRFFAVRPEGSVSTLKIQRTERGDSAVYLCASSLNAAGGGNEQFFGPGTRLTVL.

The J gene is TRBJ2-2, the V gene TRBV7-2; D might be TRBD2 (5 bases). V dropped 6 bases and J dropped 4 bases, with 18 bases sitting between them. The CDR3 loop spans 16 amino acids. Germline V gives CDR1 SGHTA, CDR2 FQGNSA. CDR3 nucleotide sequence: TGTGCCAGCAGTCCGGCGGGTCGGGTTCTCACCGGGGAGCTGTTTTTT. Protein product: CASSPAGRVLTGELFF.

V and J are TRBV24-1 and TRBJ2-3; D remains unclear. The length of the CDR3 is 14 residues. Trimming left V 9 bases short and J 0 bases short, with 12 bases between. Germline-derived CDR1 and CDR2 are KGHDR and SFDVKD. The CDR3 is CATQKPSSTDTQYF. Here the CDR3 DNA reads TGTGCCACCCAGAAGCCGTCCAGCACAGATACGCAGTATTTT.

The CDR3 DNA follows: TGTGCCAGCAGTTTAGGCAGGACCTCTAGCGCAGATACGCAGTATTTT. The encoded protein is CASSLGRTSSADTQYF. The V and J genes are TRBV27 and TRBJ2-3, with a weak D call TRBD2 (6 bases). Germline V lookup: CDR1 MNHEY, CDR2 SMNVEV (reference sequence). The CDR3 consists of 16 residues. Trimming pared 2 bases from V and 4 bases from J, leaving 16 bases between.

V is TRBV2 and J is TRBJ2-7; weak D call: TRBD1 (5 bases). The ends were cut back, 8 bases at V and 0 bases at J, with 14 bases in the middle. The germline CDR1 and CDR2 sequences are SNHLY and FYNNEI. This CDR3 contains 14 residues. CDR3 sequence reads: CASHTDRDSYEQYF. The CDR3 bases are TGTGCCAGCCACACTGACAGAGACTCCTACGAGCAGTACTTC.

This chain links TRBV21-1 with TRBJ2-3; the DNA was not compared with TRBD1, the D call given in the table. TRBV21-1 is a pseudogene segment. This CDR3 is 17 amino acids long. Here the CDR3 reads CASSKGYPSEGTDTQYF. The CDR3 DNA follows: TGTGCCAGCAGCAAAGGGTATCCGTCCGAGGGGACAGATACGCAGTATTTT.

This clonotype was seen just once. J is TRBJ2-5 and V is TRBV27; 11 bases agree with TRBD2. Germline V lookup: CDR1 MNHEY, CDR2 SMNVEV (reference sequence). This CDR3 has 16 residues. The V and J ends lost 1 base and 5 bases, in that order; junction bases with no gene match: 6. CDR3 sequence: CASSLYLAGGGETQYF. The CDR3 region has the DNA TGTGCCAGCAGTTTATATCTAGCGGGAGGCGGGGAGACCCAGTACTTC.

The CDR3 loop reads CASSPGVHWFF. The CDR3 DNA sequence: TGTGCCAGCAGCCCAGGGGTTCATTGGTTCTTC. The chain uses TRBV11-2 and TRBJ2-1; D perhaps matches TRBD1 (6 bases). Germline V lookup: CDR1 SGHAT, CDR2 FQNNGV. The V gene lost 5 bases and the J gene lost 15 bases, with 14 bases spanning the gap. The CDR3 consists of 11 residues.

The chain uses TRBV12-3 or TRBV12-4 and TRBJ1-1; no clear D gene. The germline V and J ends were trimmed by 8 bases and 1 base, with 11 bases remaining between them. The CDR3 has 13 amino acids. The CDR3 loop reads CASGFQTNTEAFF. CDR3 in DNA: TGTGCCAGCGGATTTCAAACGAACACTGAAGCTTTCTTT.

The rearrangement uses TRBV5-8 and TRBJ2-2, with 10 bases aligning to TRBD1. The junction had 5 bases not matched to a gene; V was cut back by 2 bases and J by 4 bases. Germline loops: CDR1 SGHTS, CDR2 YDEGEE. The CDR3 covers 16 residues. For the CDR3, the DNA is TGTGCCAGCAGCTTACGACAGGGGGCAATCACCGGGGAGCTGTTTTTT. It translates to CASSLRQGAITGELFF.

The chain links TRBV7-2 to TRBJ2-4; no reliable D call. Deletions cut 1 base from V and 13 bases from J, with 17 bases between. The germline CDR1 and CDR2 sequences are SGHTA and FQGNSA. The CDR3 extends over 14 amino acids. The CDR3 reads CASSLVTGIYGQYF. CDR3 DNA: TGTGCCAGCAGCTTAGTAACTGGAATCTACGGGCAGTACTTC.

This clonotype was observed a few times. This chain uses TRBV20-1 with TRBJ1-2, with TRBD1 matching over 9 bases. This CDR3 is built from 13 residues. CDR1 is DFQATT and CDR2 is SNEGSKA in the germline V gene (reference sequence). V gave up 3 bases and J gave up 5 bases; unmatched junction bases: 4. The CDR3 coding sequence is TGCAGTGCTAGTTGGGACAGGGTATATGGCTACACCTTC. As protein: CSASWDRVYGYTF.

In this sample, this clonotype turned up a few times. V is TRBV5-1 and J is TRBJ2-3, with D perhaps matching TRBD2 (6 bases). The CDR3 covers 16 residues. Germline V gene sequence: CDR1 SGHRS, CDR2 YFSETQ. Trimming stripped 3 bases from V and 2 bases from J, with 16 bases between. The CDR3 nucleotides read TGCGCCAGCAGCTCTGCGGGCCTAGCGTCCACAGATACGCAGTATTTT. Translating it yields CASSSAGLASTDTQYF.

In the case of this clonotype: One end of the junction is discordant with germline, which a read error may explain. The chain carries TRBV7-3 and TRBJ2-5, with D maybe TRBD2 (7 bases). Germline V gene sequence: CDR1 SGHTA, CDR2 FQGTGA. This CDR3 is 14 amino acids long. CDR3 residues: CTSSPPGGLETQYF. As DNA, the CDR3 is TGTACCAGCAGCCCCCCCGGGGGGCTGGAGACCCAGTACTTC.

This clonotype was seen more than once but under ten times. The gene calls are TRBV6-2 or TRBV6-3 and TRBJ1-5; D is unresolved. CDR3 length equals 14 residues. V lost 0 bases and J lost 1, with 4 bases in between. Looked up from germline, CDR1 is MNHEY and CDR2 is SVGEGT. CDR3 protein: CASSYSGSNQPQHF. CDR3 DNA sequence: TGTGCCAGCAGTTACTCGGGCAGCAATCAGCCCCAGCATTTT.

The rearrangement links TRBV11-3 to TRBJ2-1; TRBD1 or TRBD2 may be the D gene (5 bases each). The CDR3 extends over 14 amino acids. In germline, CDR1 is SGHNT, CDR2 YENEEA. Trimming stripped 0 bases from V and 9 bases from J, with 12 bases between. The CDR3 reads CASSLERWGTEQFF. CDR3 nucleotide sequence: TGTGCCAGCAGCTTAGAGCGATGGGGGACTGAGCAGTTCTTC.

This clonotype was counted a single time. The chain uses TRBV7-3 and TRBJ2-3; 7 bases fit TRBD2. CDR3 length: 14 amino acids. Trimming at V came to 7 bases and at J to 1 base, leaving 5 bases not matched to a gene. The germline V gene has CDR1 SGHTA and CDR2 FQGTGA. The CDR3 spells CASTPGGGTDTQYF. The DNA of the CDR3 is TGTGCCAGCACCCCTGGGGGGGGCACAGATACGCAGTATTTT.

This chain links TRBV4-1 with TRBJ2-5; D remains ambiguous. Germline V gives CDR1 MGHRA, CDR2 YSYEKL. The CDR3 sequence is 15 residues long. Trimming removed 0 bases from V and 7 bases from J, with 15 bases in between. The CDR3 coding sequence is TGCGCCAGCAGCCAAGATCTAGGCCCCCTAGGGACCCAGTACTTC. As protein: CASSQDLGPLGTQYF.

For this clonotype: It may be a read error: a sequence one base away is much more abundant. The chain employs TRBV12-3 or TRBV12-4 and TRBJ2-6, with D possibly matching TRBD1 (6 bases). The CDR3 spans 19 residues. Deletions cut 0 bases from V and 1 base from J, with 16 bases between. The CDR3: CASSLAWGQGNSGANVLTF. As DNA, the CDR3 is TGTGCCAGCAGTTTAGCGTGGGGGCAGGGGAATTCTGGGGCCAACGTCCTGACTTTC.

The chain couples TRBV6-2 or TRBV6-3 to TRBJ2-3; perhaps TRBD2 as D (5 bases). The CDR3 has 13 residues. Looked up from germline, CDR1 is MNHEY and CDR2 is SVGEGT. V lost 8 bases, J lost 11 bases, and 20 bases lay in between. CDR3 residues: CASERPSGSLQYF. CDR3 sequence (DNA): TGTGCCAGCGAGAGACCTAGTGGGAGTTTGCAGTATTTT.